The entry below gives a single T cell receptor (beta chain) sequence along with its context. The antigen is undetermined. The data originate from a study of T cell responses to AZD1222 COVID-19 vaccine. Study-wide results and caveats: Nearly half of unique spike-specific TCRs reportedly avoided B.1.351 and B.1.1.7 mutated regions. Sampling that yielded the repertoires occurred only after the peak T cell response. Donors, mostly white British, included more females; clonal diversity was possibly underestimated. At 160-218 and 743-854, vaccine-associated CD4 TCRs were dominant, and they spanned spike.

Using immunoSEQ multiplex PCR, the repertoire was profiled, and TCRdb retains in-frame clones only, with some absent. The sample holds roughly 120,000 clones, 70% to 90% seen once. With 1 base removed from V and 3 bases from J, the gap between germline ends came to 1 base. This CDR3 spans 12 amino acids. Germline V gene data show CDR1 as SEHNR and CDR2 as FQNEAQ (reference sequence). Here the sequenced sample was peripheral blood, taken 28 days after the second AZD1222 dose. The TCR sequence derives from an adult who received the AZD1222 COVID-19 vaccine. V is TRBV7-9 and J is TRBJ1-5; D gene uncertain. The CDR3 nucleotides read TGTGCCAGCAGCTTAGACAATCAGCCCCAGCATTTT. It is translated as CASSLDNQPQHF. Filled out from reference TRBV7-9 and TRBJ1-5, the complete variable domain reads DTGVSQNPRHKITKRGQNVTFRCDPISEHNRLYWYRQTLGQGPEFLTYFQNEAQLEKSRLLSDRFSAERPKGSFSTLEIQRTEQGDSAMYLCASSLDNQPQHFGDGTRLSIL.